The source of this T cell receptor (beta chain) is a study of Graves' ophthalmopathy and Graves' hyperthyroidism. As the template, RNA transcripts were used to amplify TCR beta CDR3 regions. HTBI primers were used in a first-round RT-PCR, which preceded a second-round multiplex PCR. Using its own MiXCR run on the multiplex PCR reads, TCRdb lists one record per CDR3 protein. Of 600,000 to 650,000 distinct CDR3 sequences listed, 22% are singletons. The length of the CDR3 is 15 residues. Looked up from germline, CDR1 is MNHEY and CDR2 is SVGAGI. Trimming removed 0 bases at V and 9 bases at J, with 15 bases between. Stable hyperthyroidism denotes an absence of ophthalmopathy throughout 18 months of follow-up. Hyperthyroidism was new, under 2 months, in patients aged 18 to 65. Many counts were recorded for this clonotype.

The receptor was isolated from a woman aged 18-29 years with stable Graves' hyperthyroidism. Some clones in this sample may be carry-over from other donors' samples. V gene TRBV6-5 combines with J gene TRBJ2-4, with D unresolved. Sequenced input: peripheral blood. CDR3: CASSYSAPHQSIQYF. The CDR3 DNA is TGTGCCAGCAGTTACTCGGCCCCTCACCAGAGCATTCAGTACTTC.